This section outlines one TCR beta chain sequence together with its context. Its antigen remains unidentified. Its ends do not fully match the called genes, so a read error is possible. Germline CDR1 MGHRA, CDR2 YSYEKL. CDR3 length: 16 residues. PCR primers comprised 60 Vbeta and 13 Jbeta primers. The repertoire was sequenced with immunoSEQ multiplex PCR; TCRdb's copy has only in-frame clones and lacks some. Of about 140,000 clones listed, over 70% were seen once; the top ten hold less than 3.5%. Healthy people donating bone marrow made up the donors. The sample originates from a study of cytomegalovirus exposure and HLA in healthy donors. Study findings and constraints: Among the sequence variants, a highly shared cluster was likely an artifact of sequencing. Cytomegalovirus association was assigned to about 150 TCR beta chains.

The gene calls are TRBV4-1 and TRBJ1-2, with TRBD1 matching over 7 bases. The clonotype was recovered from a male donor in good health and CMV-seronegative. The sample consisted of PBMCs. CDR3 nucleotide sequence: TGCGCCAGCAGCCAAGACTCCGGGACAGCAGTCTATGGCTACCCCTTC. This gives the protein CASSQDSGTAVYGYPF.